The rows below give T cell receptor beta chains drawn from one sample of a study of shared clonotypes between healthy human individuals. Some clones are missing from TCRdb's copy, which holds only in-frame ones; the method was immunoSEQ multiplex PCR. The sample lists about 2.3 million clones, approximately 90% occurring once. The sequenced material came from naive CD4+ T cells from PBMCs. The receptors stem from a man between 18 and 35 years old in good health. Some clones in this sample may be carry-over from other donors' samples. Both conserved end residues are part of each CDR3. The order of the fields is V gene, J gene, clone size, D gene, CDR3 DNA, CDR3 protein. D genes are given only for firm matches. Rows give clone size only sometimes, using once, few, many, or a class for an expanded clone.

TRBV4-2	TRBJ1-1	-	-	TGTGCCAGCAGCCAAGAGAGACACCAACGTGCTTTCTTT	CASSQERHQRAFF
TRBV12-2	TRBJ1-4	-	-	TGTGCAAGTCGCTTAGTGGGCGGGGGTCTGTTAAATGAAAAACTGTTTTTT	CASRLVGGGLLNEKLFF
TRBV7-8	TRBJ1-1	-	TRBD1	TGTGCCAGCAACAACGACAGGGGCGCCACAAACACTGAAGCTTTCTTT	CASNNDRGATNTEAFF
TRBV5-1	TRBJ2-5	once	-	TGCGCCAGCAGGAAGGAGGGTGTTACAGAGACCCAGTACTTC	CASRKEGVTETQYF
TRBV29-1	TRBJ1-3	-	TRBD1	TGCAGCGTTGATACAGGGGTCGGAAACACCATATATTTT	CSVDTGVGNTIYF
TRBV4-1	TRBJ2-1	-	TRBD2	TGCGCCAGCAGCACACTAGCGCTATCTAACAATGAGCAGTTCTTC	CASSTLALSNNEQFF
TRBV29-1	TRBJ2-7	-	-	TGCAGCGTTGAAGCCTCCCAGGGGAGCTATTCTTACGAGCAGTACTTC	CSVEASQGSYSYEQYF
TRBV28	TRBJ2-2	-	TRBD2	TGTGCCAGCAGTTTCCCCCGTGGCGTGAGCGGGAGGTTGTTTTTT	CASSFPRGVSGRLFF
TRBV5-6	TRBJ2-2	-	-	TGTGCCAGCAGCTCTGAGGCCCAGGGGACCGGGGAGCTGTTTTTT	CASSSEAQGTGELFF
TRBV30	TRBJ2-5	once	-	TGTGCCTGGAGTCTCAGAGGGCCTAACGGAGAGACCCAGTACTTC	CAWSLRGPNGETQYF
TRBV28	TRBJ2-7	-	TRBD1	TGTGCCAGCAGCGGGACAGGGGGCTTGTACGAGCAGTACTTC	CASSGTGGLYEQYF
TRBV7-3	TRBJ2-7	-	-	TGTGCCAGCAGCTTAGCCGGGAGCCACGAGCAGTACTTC	CASSLAGSHEQYF
TRBV28	TRBJ2-5	-	-	TGTGCCAGCAGCTCCCACGTGGAGACCCAGTACTTC	CASSSHVETQYF
TRBV7-3	TRBJ2-1	-	TRBD1	TGTGCCAGCAGCTTAACGGGACAGGGATCCTACAATGAGCAGTTCTTC	CASSLTGQGSYNEQFF
TRBV30	TRBJ1-6	-	-	TGTGCCTGGAGTTCAACCGCGGGAAGCCTCCAATTCTCCTATAATTCACCCCTCCACTTT	CAWSSTAGSLQFSYNSPLHF
TRBV5-4	TRBJ1-2	-	TRBD1	TGTGCCAGCAGCCCGGACAGGGGGCTAGATGGCTACACCTTC	CASSPDRGLDGYTF
TRBV18	TRBJ1-5	-	-	TGTGCCAGCTCGCTGACTCATCAGCCCCAGCATTTT	CASSLTHQPQHF
TRBV19	TRBJ2-5	-	TRBD1	TGTGCCAGTAGTACCTCCGGGACAGGGACTTTACAGACCCAGTACTTC	CASSTSGTGTLQTQYF
TRBV28	TRBJ1-2	-	-	TGTGCCAGCAGCTTACAGGGAAGTTGGGGTATGGGAGGCTACACCTTC	CASSLQGSWGMGGYTF
TRBV30	TRBJ1-4	once	-	TGTGCCTGGAATAAGCGCCCGGCCAGCGTATTCTTCATTAATGAAAAACTGTTTTTT	CAWNKRPASVFFINEKLFF
TRBV21-1	TRBJ1-1	-	-	TGTGCCAGCAGCACGCCACAGGGAAACCGCACTGAAGCTTTCTTT	CASSTPQGNRTEAFF
TRBV7-2	TRBJ1-1	-	-	TGTGCCAGCAGCTTAATCGCTGGGAACACTGAAGCTTTCTTT	CASSLIAGNTEAFF
TRBV7-2	TRBJ2-2	-	-	TGTGCCAGCAGCTTTTTGACTAGGGCCGCCGGGGAGCTGTTTTTT	CASSFLTRAAGELFF
TRBV18	TRBJ2-5	-	-	TGTGCCAGCTCACCAATGGCCGCGCCCCATCAGACCCAGTACTTC	CASSPMAAPHQTQYF
TRBV7-9	TRBJ1-2	-	-	TGTGCCAGCAGCTTAGGTTACTATGGCTACACCTTC	CASSLGYYGYTF
TRBV6-5	TRBJ1-2	-	-	TGTGCCAGCAGTCCCACGAAGAACTATGGCTACACCTTC	CASSPTKNYGYTF
TRBV19	TRBJ1-1	-	-	TGTGCCAGTAGTACTAACAGGGTCGGGACTGAAGCTTTCTTT	CASSTNRVGTEAFF
TRBV5-4	TRBJ2-7	-	TRBD1	TGTGCCAGCAGCCCGCCCGGGACAGGGGGACGGGATTTGGGTTACGAGCAGTACTTC	CASSPPGTGGRDLGYEQYF
TRBV7-9	TRBJ1-4	once	TRBD1	TGTGCCAGCAGCTCGGACAGGGGCGCGCGTGAAAAACTGTTTTTT	CASSSDRGAREKLFF
TRBV15	TRBJ2-7	-	TRBD2	TGTGCCACCAGCCGTTTCCAACGAGGGAGCGGGGACGAGCAGTACTTC	CATSRFQRGSGDEQYF
TRBV2	TRBJ1-5	-	-	TGTGCCAGCAGTGGACCTAATCAGCCCCAGCATTTT	CASSGPNQPQHF
TRBV5-1	TRBJ1-4	-	TRBD1	TGCGCCAGCAGCTCGGGGACAGGGACTAATGAAAAACTGTTTTTT	CASSSGTGTNEKLFF
TRBV6-1	TRBJ2-1	-	TRBD2	TGTGCCAGCAGTGAACGTAGCGGGAGTTACAATGAGCAGTTCTTC	CASSERSGSYNEQFF
TRBV6-6	TRBJ2-1	-	TRBD2	TGTGCCAGCAGATGGACTAGCGGGAGGCCTGGTGAGCAGTTCTTC	CASRWTSGRPGEQFF
TRBV30	TRBJ2-1	-	TRBD1	TGTGCCTGGCGGACCACAGGGGCCGGTGAGCAGTTCTTC	CAWRTTGAGEQFF
TRBV7-3	TRBJ2-5	-	TRBD1	TGTGCCAGCAGCCCTGGACAGGCGGATGGAGAGACCCAGTACTTC	CASSPGQADGETQYF
TRBV9	TRBJ1-2	-	TRBD1	TGTGCCAGCAGCGCCCTCGGACAGGGTTATACCTATGGCTACACCTTC	CASSALGQGYTYGYTF
TRBV30	TRBJ1-1	-	-	TGTGCCTGGGGGTTGGGCACTGAAGCTTTCTTT	CAWGLGTEAFF
TRBV5-1	TRBJ2-6	-	-	TGCGCCAGCAGCCGCACAGGGTCCGGGGCCAACGTCCTGACTTTC	CASSRTGSGANVLTF
TRBV5-1	TRBJ2-3	-	-	TGCGCCAGCAGCTTGGGTGGGGCCACAGATACGCAGTATTTT	CASSLGGATDTQYF
TRBV28	TRBJ1-5	-	-	TGTGCCAGCAGACCCTCTGGGGCGGGCGAGCAGCCCCAGCATTTT	CASRPSGAGEQPQHF
TRBV6-5	TRBJ2-1	-	TRBD2	TGTGCCAGCATGGGGGGGAGGGCCTACAATGAGCAGTTCTTC	CASMGGRAYNEQFF
TRBV10-3	TRBJ2-1	-	TRBD1	TGTGCCATCAGCGAGACAGGGAGTTACTACAATGAGCAGTTCTTC	CAISETGSYYNEQFF
TRBV6-6	TRBJ1-5	-	-	TGTGCCAGCAGTTACAGCGGGGGCGCCTCTCAGCCCCAGCATTTT	CASSYSGGASQPQHF
TRBV29-1	TRBJ2-5	once	TRBD2	TGCAGCGTTGCTGGGGGAGGGTGGGAGACCCAGTACTTC	CSVAGGGWETQYF
TRBV5-6	TRBJ2-5	-	TRBD1	TGTGCCAGCAGCCCTCATCGGACAGGGGGACAAGAGACCCAGTACTTC	CASSPHRTGGQETQYF
TRBV7-9	TRBJ2-3	-	TRBD1	TGTGCCAGCAGCACGACAGGGACAGATACGCAGTATTTT	CASSTTGTDTQYF
TRBV29-1	TRBJ1-1	few	-	TGCAGCGGTCAGGGGTACACTGAAGCTTTCTTT	CSGQGYTEAFF
TRBV27	TRBJ2-6	-	TRBD1	TGTGCCAGCCGCACAGGGGCGTCTGGGGCCAACGTCCTGACTTTC	CASRTGASGANVLTF
TRBV20-1	TRBJ1-1	-	-	TGCAGTGCGAGGGGGACTGAAGCTTTCTTT	CSARGTEAFF
TRBV30	TRBJ1-4	-	-	TGTGCCTGGAGTGTACTTGGGCAGGGAGGAGAAAAACTGTTCTTT	CAWSVLGQGGEKLFF
TRBV2	TRBJ2-7	-	TRBD2	TGTGCCAGCACTCCGGGACTAGCGCCCTACGAGCAGTACTTC	CASTPGLAPYEQYF
TRBV28	TRBJ2-7	-	-	TGTGCCAGCATCCCTGGACAGCGAACCTACGAGCAGTACTTC	CASIPGQRTYEQYF
TRBV7-9	TRBJ1-3	-	-	TGTGCCAGCAGCTTCCCCGGGGAGGTCTCTGGAAACACCATATATTTT	CASSFPGEVSGNTIYF